Below, 12 T cell receptor beta chains from the same sample are listed, as sequenced in a study of T cell changes during pregnancy in multiple sclerosis. Libraries were prepared by immunoSEQ multiplex PCR; TCRdb keeps only in-frame clonotypes and omits some of them. Among fewer than 85,000 clones listed, just under 95% were seen once. Source: peripheral blood, taken in the second trimester of pregnancy. The receptors originated from a female donor with multiple sclerosis, enrolled in a pregnancy study.

This sequence joins TRBV6-1 and TRBJ2-7; TRBD2 agrees at 12 bases. The CDR3 is 16 residues long. Germline V gene sequence: CDR1 MNHNS, CDR2 SASEGT. Trimming at V came to 4 bases and at J to 4 bases, leaving 8 bases not matched to a gene. CDR3 sequence: CASSALTSGRGYEQYF. DNA of the CDR3: TGTGCCAGCAGTGCACTGACTAGCGGGAGAGGGTACGAGCAGTACTTC.

The J gene is TRBJ1-2, the V gene TRBV4-3, with 9 bases fitting TRBD1. Per the germline V gene, CDR1 is LGHNA and CDR2 is YSLEER. This CDR3 spans 15 amino acids. The V segment lost 3 bases and the J segment 4 bases; nucleotides outside the gene matches: 6. CDR3 in DNA: TGCGCCAGCAGCCAGGGACAGGGTATAAGCTATGGCTACACCTTC. Translation: CASSQGQGISYGYTF.

This clone was detected once. The chain links TRBV11-3 to TRBJ2-5, with 12 bases fitting TRBD2. The CDR3 has 16 residues. Germline CDR1 SGHNT, CDR2 YENEEA. V lost 5 bases to trimming and J lost 1 base; unmatched junction nucleotides: 5. CDR3 residues: CASSIKLAGGQETQYF. CDR3 sequence (DNA): TGTGCCAGCAGCATAAAACTAGCGGGGGGCCAAGAGACCCAGTACTTC.

This sequence joins TRBV4-1 and TRBJ2-4, with D perhaps matching TRBD1 (5 bases). The CDR3 spans 16 residues. Per germline, CDR1 MGHRA and CDR2 YSYEKL. The V end was cut by 4 bases, the J end by 7 bases, with 20 bases between. In DNA, the CDR3 is TGCGCCAGCAGCCCTGATAGTAACCGGGCAGGGAACATTCAGTACTTC. It yields the protein CASSPDSNRAGNIQYF.

This clone was seen a few times. The rearrangement links TRBV6-1 to TRBJ2-1, with a possible D match to TRBD1 (6 bases). The germline V gene encodes CDR1 MNHNS and CDR2 SASEGT. The CDR3 covers 13 residues. V lost 6 bases to trimming and J lost 7 bases, with 13 bases between them. The CDR3: CASSPGVDNEQFF. In DNA form, the CDR3 reads TGTGCCAGCAGCCCAGGGGTAGATAATGAGCAGTTCTTC.

CDR3 amino acids: CASKQWGSGRARGEQFF. Written as DNA, the CDR3 is TGTGCCAGCAAGCAATGGGGAAGCGGGAGGGCCCGAGGTGAGCAGTTCTTC. The J gene is TRBJ2-1, the V gene TRBV27, with 10 bases that match TRBD2. The CDR3 has 17 residues. Germline CDR1 reads MNHEY; CDR2 reads SMNVEV (reference sequence). V was clipped by 7 bases and J by 9 bases; unmatched bases: 18.

The V call is TRBV12-5, the J call TRBJ1-1; the D is unclear. Trimming removed 0 bases at V and 6 bases at J, with 20 bases between. The CDR3 covers 17 residues. CDR1 is LGHNT, CDR2 FRNRAP, per germline. As DNA, the CDR3 is TGTGCTAGTGGTTTGGTAATAGGGAGAGAAGTCCACCCTGAAGCTTTCTTT. Its protein is CASGLVIGREVHPEAFF. Complete variable domain (other parts from reference TRBV12-5 and TRBJ1-1): DARVTQTPRHKVTEMGQEVTMRCQPILGHNTVFWYRQTMMQGLELLAYFRNRAPLDDSGMPKDRFSAEMPDATLATLKIQPSEPRDSAVYFCASGLVIGREVHPEAFFGQGTRLTVV.

CDR3 DNA sequence: TGTGCCAGCAGCTTAGAAGCGGGAAATGAGCAGTTCTTC. Protein product: CASSLEAGNEQFF. This chain uses TRBV11-2 with TRBJ2-1, with 7 bases aligning to TRBD2. Germline trimming cut 0 bases from V and 7 bases from J; bases unmatched to any gene: 0. The length of the CDR3 is 13 residues. Germline V gives CDR1 SGHAT, CDR2 FQNNGV.

The chain uses TRBV7-9 and TRBJ1-5; 11 bases map to TRBD1. The V gene end was trimmed by 1 base and the J gene end by 2 bases; junction bases not matched to a gene: 4. CDR1 and CDR2 from the germline V gene are SEHNR and FQNEAQ (reference sequence). The CDR3 covers 17 residues. The CDR3: CASSLGTGGGGNQPQHF. The CDR3 nucleotides read TGTGCCAGCAGCTTAGGGACAGGGGGCGGGGGCAATCAGCCCCAGCATTTT.

The J gene is TRBJ1-1, the V gene TRBV6-5; TRBD1 agrees at 10 bases. From germline, CDR1 is MNHEY and CDR2 SVGAGI. After removal of 6 bases from V and 5 bases from J, the junction contained 9 bases not matched to a gene. The CDR3 is made up of 15 amino acids. In nucleotides, the CDR3 is TGTGCCAGCAGGCGAGACAGGGGGCGGAATACTGAAGCTTTCTTT. This sequence encodes CASRRDRGRNTEAFF.

The count of this clone is one. The gene calls are TRBV6-5 and TRBJ1-5; D uncertain. V shed 0 bases and J shed 6 bases, with 6 bases lying between them. Germline CDR1 MNHEY, CDR2 SVGAGI. CDR3 length equals 13 residues. The CDR3 DNA sequence: TGTGCCAGCAGTTACTCGAGAGGTCAGCCCCAGCATTTT. Its protein product is CASSYSRGQPQHF.

The chain has TRBV6-1 and TRBJ2-1; D may be TRBD1 (8 bases). V dropped 7 bases and J dropped 2 bases, with 12 bases sitting between them. Germline V gene data show CDR1 as MNHNS and CDR2 as SASEGT. The CDR3 runs 14 residues. In nucleotides, the CDR3 is TGTGCCAGCAACAGGGGGGGTCCCTACAATGAGCAGTTCTTC. Protein product: CASNRGGPYNEQFF.